This T cell receptor (beta chain) derives from a study of shared clonotypes between healthy human individuals. The method was immunoSEQ multiplex PCR; TCRdb's version includes in-frame clones alone and lacks a portion of them. The table shows approximately 1,500,000 clones, with about 96% occurring only once. V lost 2 bases, J lost 0 bases, and 10 bases stayed unmatched. Looked up from germline, CDR1 is SEHNR and CDR2 is FQNEAQ (reference sequence). There are 19 residues in the CDR3. This clone was seen once. Sample: naive CD4+ T cells sorted from blood. Subset defined: CD45RA+ positively selected. The sequence was collected from a man younger than 40 in good health. The gene calls are TRBV7-9 and TRBJ2-1, with 10 bases identical to TRBD1. The CDR3 protein is CASSLLRQWDRGSYNEQFF. CDR3 bases: TGTGCCAGCAGCTTACTCCGGCAGTGGGACAGGGGCTCCTACAATGAGCAGTTCTTC. Full variable domain (outside the CDR3, taken from reference TRBV7-9 and TRBJ2-1): DTGVSQNPRHKITKRGQNVTFRCDPISEHNRLYWYRQTLGQGPEFLTYFQNEAQLEKSRLLSDRFSAERPKGSFSTLEIQRTEQGDSAMYLCASSLLRQWDRGSYNEQFFGPGTRLTVL.